The next 16 T cell receptor beta chains were all read from a single sample in a study of control samples from healthy donors and cancer patients. The repertoire was sequenced with immunoSEQ multiplex PCR; TCRdb's copy has only in-frame clones and lacks some. The sample holds over 200,000 clones, over 75% seen once. Sequencing input: PBMCs. The receptors come from an older woman with lung cancer.

Only one count was recorded for this clone. The chain uses TRBV2 and TRBJ2-3, with D unresolved. The V gene's germline CDR1 is SNHLY and CDR2 FYNNEI. With 0 bases removed from V and 6 bases from J, the gap between germline ends came to 10 bases. The CDR3 covers 14 residues. The CDR3 loop reads CASSEALEFDTQYF. The CDR3 DNA is TGTGCCAGCAGTGAAGCGCTTGAGTTTGATACGCAGTATTTT. The whole variable domain, filled in from reference TRBV2 and TRBJ2-3, reads EPEVTQTPSHQVTQMGQEVILRCVPISNHLYFYWYRQILGQKVEFLVSFYNNEISEKSEIFDDQFSVERPDGSNFTLKIRSTKLEDSAMYFCASSEALEFDTQYFGPGTRLTVL.

This sequence joins TRBV3-1 (or the pseudogene TRBV3-2) and TRBJ1-2; 7 positions agree with TRBD1. The CDR3 contains 13 residues. The germline CDR1 and CDR2 sequences are LGHDT and YNNKEL (reference sequence). The V and J ends lost 4 bases and 4 bases, in that order; junction bases with no gene match: 3. CDR3 residues: CASSLGQIYGYTF. The CDR3 DNA follows: TGTGCCAGCAGCCTGGGACAGATCTATGGCTACACCTTC.

The table lists this clone with many counts. The V call is TRBV2, the J call TRBJ2-1, with D maybe TRBD2 (7 bases). CDR3 length equals 17 residues. Trimming shortened V by 4 bases and J by 5 bases, and 21 bases separated the two germline ends. Per germline, CDR1 SNHLY and CDR2 FYNNEI. The CDR3 spells CASSGGGGGPKHNEQFF. The CDR3, as DNA: TGTGCCAGCAGTGGGGGGGGCGGAGGGCCCAAACACAATGAGCAGTTCTTC. Full variable domain (rest looked up from reference TRBV2 and TRBJ2-1): EPEVTQTPSHQVTQMGQEVILRCVPISNHLYFYWYRQILGQKVEFLVSFYNNEISEKSEIFDDQFSVERPDGSNFTLKIRSTKLEDSAMYFCASSGGGGGPKHNEQFFGPGTRLTVL.

A few counts support this clone. The chain recombines TRBV27 with TRBJ2-1; D gene ambiguous. Per the germline V gene, CDR1 is MNHEY and CDR2 is SMNVEV (reference sequence). The V end lost 4 bases, the J end lost 3 bases, and 7 bases lay between the germline ends. The CDR3 is 13 residues long. The CDR3 DNA is TGTGCCAGCAGTTCTGGGTACTACAATGAGCAGTTCTTC. It yields the protein CASSSGYYNEQFF.

In this sample, this clone turned up once. The V gene is TRBV24-1, the J gene TRBJ2-1; TRBD2 matches 11 bases. The J segment lost 5 bases and the V segment lost 6 bases, leaving 8 bases of the junction unmatched. Germline CDR1 KGHDR, CDR2 SFDVKD. The CDR3 covers 16 residues. The CDR3 sequence is CATSHTSGRVNNEQFF. The CDR3 DNA is TGTGCCACCAGTCATACTAGCGGGAGAGTGAACAATGAGCAGTTCTTC.

The gene calls are TRBV5-5 and TRBJ2-5; D is possibly TRBD2 (5 bases). V dropped 1 base and J dropped 5 bases, with 9 bases sitting between them. From germline, CDR1 is SGHKS and CDR2 YYEKEE (reference sequence). CDR3 length: 13 residues. The CDR3 DNA follows: TGTGCCAGCAGCTTGATCGGGAAGGAGACCCAGTACTTC. It specifies CASSLIGKETQYF.

The chain uses TRBV28 and TRBJ2-2; 11 bases agree with TRBD2. The J segment lost 2 bases and the V segment lost 8 bases, leaving 10 bases of the junction unmatched. The CDR3 has 17 residues. Germline CDR1 is MDHEN and CDR2 is SYDVKM. CDR3 loop: CASGSPGLADNTGELFF. For the CDR3, the DNA is TGTGCCAGCGGATCGCCGGGACTAGCGGATAACACCGGGGAGCTGTTTTTT.

V and J are TRBV19 and TRBJ2-6; D remains unclear. The V gene's germline CDR1 is LNHDA and CDR2 SQIVND (reference sequence). The CDR3 sequence is 15 residues long. The ends were cut back, 6 bases at V and 4 bases at J, with 13 bases in the middle. CDR3 sequence: CASRETSVGANVLTF. CDR3 coding DNA: TGTGCCAGTAGGGAAACATCCGTAGGGGCCAACGTCCTGACTTTC.

This clone was detected only a few times. This chain uses TRBV5-1 with TRBJ2-1; 10 positions match TRBD1. Losses at the gene ends were 4 bases for V and 2 bases for J; bases not matched to a gene: 0. Per germline, CDR1 SGHRS and CDR2 YFSETQ. CDR3 length: 14 amino acids. The CDR3 loop is CASSGQGAYNEQFF. The CDR3 DNA reads as TGCGCCAGCAGCGGACAGGGGGCCTACAATGAGCAGTTCTTC.

In its sample, this clone was seen a few times. The chain links TRBV28 to TRBJ2-7, with D maybe TRBD2 (6 bases). There are 12 residues in the CDR3. Trimming shortened V by 8 bases and J by 1 base, and 9 bases separated the two germline ends. Per the germline V gene, CDR1 is MDHEN and CDR2 is SYDVKM. CDR3 in DNA: TGTGCCAGCCTACGGGGGTCCTACGAGCAGTACTTC. This encodes CASLRGSYEQYF.

The chain recombines TRBV30 with TRBJ1-3; D is unresolved. The CDR3 covers 15 residues. The V gene lost 2 bases and the J gene lost 0 bases, with 11 bases spanning the gap. The germline gives CDR1 GTSNPN, CDR2 SVGIG (reference sequence). In nucleotides, the CDR3 is TGTGCCTGGAGTCCCTCGGGTAGCTCTGGAAACACCATATATTTT. Its translation: CAWSPSGSSGNTIYF.

This clone appeared a single time. The V gene is TRBV18, the J gene TRBJ1-6; D is undetermined. Trimming removed 4 bases from V and 5 bases from J, with 6 bases in between. CDR3 size: 13 residues. Germline-derived CDR1 and CDR2 are KGHSH and LQKENI. The CDR3 nucleotides read TGTGCCAGCTCACGAGAGGATAATTCACCCCTCCACTTT. Protein sequence: CASSREDNSPLHF.

The chain uses TRBV4-1 and TRBJ2-7; no clear D gene. Germline values: CDR1 MGHRA, CDR2 YSYEKL. This CDR3 region has 14 residues. Trimming took 1 base from V and 2 from J, leaving 9 bases between them. CDR3 protein: CASSQGRVTYEQYF. The CDR3 DNA is TGCGCCAGCAGCCAAGGTCGAGTTACCTACGAGCAGTACTTC.

The chain combines TRBV7-3 with TRBJ2-2; D is uncertain. This CDR3 is built from 15 residues. The germline V gene encodes CDR1 SGHTA and CDR2 FQGTGA. Trimming cost V 3 bases and J 4 bases, with 12 bases left between them. CDR3 DNA sequence: TGTGCCAGCAGCTTCGGACCCCCGGGCACCGGGGAGCTGTTTTTT. It codes for CASSFGPPGTGELFF. The entire variable domain, with the rest obtained from reference TRBV7-3 and TRBJ2-2, is as follows: GAGVSQTPSNKVTEKGKYVELRCDPISGHTALYWYRQSLGQGPEFLIYFQGTGAADDSGLPNDRFFAVRPEGSVSTLKIQRTERGDSAVYLCASSFGPPGTGELFFGEGSRLTVL.

The rearrangement uses TRBV9 and TRBJ1-6; maybe TRBD1 (5 bases). Germline assignment: CDR1 SGDLS and CDR2 YYNGEE. V lost 3 bases, J lost 10 bases, and 14 bases lay in between. The CDR3 has 14 amino acids. The CDR3 loop is CASSEGHSGSPLHF. The CDR3, as DNA: TGTGCCAGCAGCGAGGGGCATTCCGGATCACCCCTCCACTTT.

The V gene is TRBV15, the J gene TRBJ2-7; 10 nucleotides agree with TRBD1. Losses at the gene ends were 2 bases for V and 5 bases for J; bases not matched to a gene: 15. This CDR3 has 18 residues. Germline V gene data show CDR1 as LNHNV and CDR2 as YYDKDF (reference sequence). CDR3 bases: TGTGCCACCAGCAGATCGCCACCGGGACAGGGGAGAAGGGACGAGCAGTACTTC. This codes for CATSRSPPGQGRRDEQYF.